One T cell receptor beta chain is described in this entry. This sample stems from a study of blood T cell repertoires in COVID-19. The overall study: There were acute and convalescent COVID-19 samples, and they came from the United States, Italy and Spain.

How the authors handled the data: Nucleated cell counts were estimated from reference gene primer amplification. Sequencing was performed with immunoSEQ multiplex PCR; in TCRdb, only in-frame clones are kept and a portion is missing. V, J and clone size are those of that table, while D and trimming were read from the DNA. The sample comprises over 200,000 clones, 84% of which are singletons, and approximately 2.4% rests with the top ten. This sequence was found in a man in his forties who had recovered from COVID-19. Source material: peripheral blood.

This chain's CDR3 is CASSQELTALGEQYF. In DNA, the CDR3 is TGCGCCAGCAGCCAAGAGTTAACAGCTCTCGGAGAGCAGTACTTC. The rearrangement joins TRBV4-1 to TRBJ2-7; D not resolved. Germline assignment: CDR1 MGHRA and CDR2 YSYEKL. Trimming cost V 0 bases and J 7 bases, with 16 bases left between them. The CDR3 has 15 amino acids.